Sequencing of this TCR beta chain was carried out in a study of T cell responses to AZD1222 COVID-19 vaccine. Looking at the study overall: Whether given at about 4 or about 12 weeks, second doses were pooled. Notes on the study in general: Donors, mostly white British, included more females; clonal diversity was possibly underestimated.

Clones were sequenced by immunoSEQ multiplex PCR, and TCRdb holds only the in-frame ones, with some missing. The table has around 130,000 clones, 93% seen once. Trimming cost V 6 bases and J 3 bases; bases outside gene matches: 5. The CDR3 is 13 amino acids. CDR1 is ENHRY, CDR2 SYGVKD, per germline. This clone appeared a single time. Its antigen is as yet unknown. The clonotype originates from an adult in good health. The V gene is TRBV10-3, the J gene TRBJ2-7; 7 nucleotides agree with TRBD1. Sample: peripheral blood, taken on day 0 of AZD1222 vaccination. CDR3 sequence: CAIRGTVSYEQYF. CDR3 in DNA: TGTGCCATCAGAGGGACAGTCAGCTACGAGCAGTACTTC.